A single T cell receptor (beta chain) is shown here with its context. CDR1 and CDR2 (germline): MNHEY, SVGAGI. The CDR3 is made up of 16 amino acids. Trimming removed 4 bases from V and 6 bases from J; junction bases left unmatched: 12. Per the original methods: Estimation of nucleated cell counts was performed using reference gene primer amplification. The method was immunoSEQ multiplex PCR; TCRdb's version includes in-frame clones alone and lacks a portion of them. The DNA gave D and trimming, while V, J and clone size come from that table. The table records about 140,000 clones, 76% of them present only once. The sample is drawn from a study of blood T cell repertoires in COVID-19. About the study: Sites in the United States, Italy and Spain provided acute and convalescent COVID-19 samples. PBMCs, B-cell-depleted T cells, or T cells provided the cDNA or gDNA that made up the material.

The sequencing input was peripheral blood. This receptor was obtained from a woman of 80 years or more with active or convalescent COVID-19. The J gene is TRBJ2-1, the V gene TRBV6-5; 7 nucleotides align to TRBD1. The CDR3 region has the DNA TGTGCCAGCAGTTCCCCACGAGGGGGACAGCGCAATGAGCAGTTCTTC. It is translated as CASSSPRGGQRNEQFF.